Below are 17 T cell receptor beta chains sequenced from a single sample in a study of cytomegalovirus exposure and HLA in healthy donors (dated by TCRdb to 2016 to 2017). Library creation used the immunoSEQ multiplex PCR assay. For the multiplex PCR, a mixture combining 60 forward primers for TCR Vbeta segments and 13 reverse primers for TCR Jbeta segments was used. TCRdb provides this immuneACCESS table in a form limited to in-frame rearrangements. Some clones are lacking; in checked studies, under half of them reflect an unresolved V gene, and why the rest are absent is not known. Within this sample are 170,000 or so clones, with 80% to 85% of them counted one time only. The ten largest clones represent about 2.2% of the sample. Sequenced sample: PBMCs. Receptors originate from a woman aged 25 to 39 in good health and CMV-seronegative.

This CDR3 reads CATTAGGSGQPQHF. In DNA, the CDR3 is TGTGCCACGACTGCTGGCGGGTCAGGTCAGCCCCAGCATTTT. This chain connects TRBV7-2 to TRBJ1-5; D not certain. This CDR3 comprises 14 residues. Per germline, CDR1 SGHTA and CDR2 FQGNSA. The V and J ends lost 10 bases and 6 bases respectively, with 19 bases between them. The full variable domain, completed using reference TRBV7-2 and TRBJ1-5, is GAGVSQSPSNKVTEKGKDVELRCDPISGHTALYWYRQSLGQGLEFLIYFQGNSAPDKSGLPSDRFSAERTGGSVSTLTIQRTQQEDSAVYLCATTAGGSGQPQHFGDGTRLSIL.

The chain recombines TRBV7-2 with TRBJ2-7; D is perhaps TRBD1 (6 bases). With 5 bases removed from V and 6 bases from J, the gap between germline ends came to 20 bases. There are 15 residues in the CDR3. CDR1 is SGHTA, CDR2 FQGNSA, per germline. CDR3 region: CASSRTGTGKREQYF. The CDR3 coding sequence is TGTGCCAGCAGCCGCACAGGGACGGGGAAGCGCGAGCAGTACTTC.

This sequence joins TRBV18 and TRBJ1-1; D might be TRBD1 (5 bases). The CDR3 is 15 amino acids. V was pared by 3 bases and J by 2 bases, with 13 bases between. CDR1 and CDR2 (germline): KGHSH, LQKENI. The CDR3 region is CASSPLQASNTEAFF. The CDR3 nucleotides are TGTGCCAGCTCACCTCTACAGGCCTCTAACACTGAAGCTTTCTTT.

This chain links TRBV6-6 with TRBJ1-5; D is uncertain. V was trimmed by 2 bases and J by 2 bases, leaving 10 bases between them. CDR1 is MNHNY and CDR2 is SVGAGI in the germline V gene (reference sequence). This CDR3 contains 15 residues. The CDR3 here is CASSYGSGGNQPQHF. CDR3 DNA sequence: TGTGCCAGCAGTTACGGCAGCGGGGGCAATCAGCCCCAGCATTTT.

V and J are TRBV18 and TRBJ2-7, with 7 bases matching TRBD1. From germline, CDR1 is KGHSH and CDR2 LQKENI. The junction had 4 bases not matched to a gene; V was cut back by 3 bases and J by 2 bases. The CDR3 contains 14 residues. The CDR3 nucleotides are TGTGCCAGCTCACCCCCGGGACAGCCCTACGAGCAGTACTTC. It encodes CASSPPGQPYEQYF.

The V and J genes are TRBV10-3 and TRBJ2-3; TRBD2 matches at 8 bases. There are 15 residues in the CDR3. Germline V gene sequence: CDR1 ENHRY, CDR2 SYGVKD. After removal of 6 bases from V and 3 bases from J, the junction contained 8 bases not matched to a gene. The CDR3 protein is CAISQTSEGTDTQYF. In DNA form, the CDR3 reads TGTGCCATCAGCCAGACTAGCGAGGGAACAGATACGCAGTATTTT.

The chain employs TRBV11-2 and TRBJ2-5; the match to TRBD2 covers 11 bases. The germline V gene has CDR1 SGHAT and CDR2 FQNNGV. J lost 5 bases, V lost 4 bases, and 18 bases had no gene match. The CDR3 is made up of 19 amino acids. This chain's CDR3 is CASSSSYQLAGGLWETQYF. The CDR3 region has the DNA TGTGCCAGCAGCTCCTCGTACCAGTTAGCGGGGGGGTTATGGGAGACCCAGTACTTC.

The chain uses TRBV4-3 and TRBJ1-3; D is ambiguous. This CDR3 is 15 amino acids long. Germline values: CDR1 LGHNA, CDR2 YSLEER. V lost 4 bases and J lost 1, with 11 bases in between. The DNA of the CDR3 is TGCGCCAGCAGCCCGAAACAACGATCTGGAAACACCATATATTTT. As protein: CASSPKQRSGNTIYF.

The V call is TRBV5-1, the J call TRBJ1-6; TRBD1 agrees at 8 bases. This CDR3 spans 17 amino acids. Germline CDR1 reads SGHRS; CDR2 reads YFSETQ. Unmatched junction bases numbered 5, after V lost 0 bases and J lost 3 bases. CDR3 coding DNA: TGCGCCAGCAGCTTGGAAGGACAGGGCCTCTATAATTCACCCCTCCACTTT. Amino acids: CASSLEGQGLYNSPLHF.

This chain's CDR3 is CASSSTPPAGGSNQPQHF. The CDR3 DNA reads as TGTGCCAGCAGTTCCACCCCCCCGGCGGGAGGTAGCAATCAGCCCCAGCATTTT. The chain has TRBV27 and TRBJ1-5; unclear D gene. V lost 4 bases and J 0 bases, leaving 19 bases between the germline ends. The germline CDR1 and CDR2 sequences are MNHEY and SMNVEV (reference sequence). The length of the CDR3 is 18 residues.

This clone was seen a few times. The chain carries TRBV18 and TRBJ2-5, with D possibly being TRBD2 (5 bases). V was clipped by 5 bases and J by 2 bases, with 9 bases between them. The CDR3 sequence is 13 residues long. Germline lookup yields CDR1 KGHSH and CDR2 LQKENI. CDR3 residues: CASSTGEQETQYF. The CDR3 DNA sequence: TGTGCCAGCTCAACCGGGGAACAAGAGACCCAGTACTTC.

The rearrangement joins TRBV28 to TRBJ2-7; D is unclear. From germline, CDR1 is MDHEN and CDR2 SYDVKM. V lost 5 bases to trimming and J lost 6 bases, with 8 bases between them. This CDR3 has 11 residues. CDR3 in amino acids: CASSPRTEQYF. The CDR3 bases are TGTGCCAGCAGTCCGCGCACCGAGCAGTACTTC.

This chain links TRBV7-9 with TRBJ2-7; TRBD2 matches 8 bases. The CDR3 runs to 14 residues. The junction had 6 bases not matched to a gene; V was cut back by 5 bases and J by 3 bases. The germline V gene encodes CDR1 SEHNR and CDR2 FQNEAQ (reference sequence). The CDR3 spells CASSQTSVIYEQYF. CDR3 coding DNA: TGTGCCAGCAGCCAGACTAGCGTGATCTACGAGCAGTACTTC.

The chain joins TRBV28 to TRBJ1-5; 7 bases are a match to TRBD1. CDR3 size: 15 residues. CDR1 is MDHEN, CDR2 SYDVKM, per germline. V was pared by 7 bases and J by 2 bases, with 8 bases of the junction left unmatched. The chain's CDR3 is CASTRFRGGNQPQHF. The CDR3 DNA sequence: TGTGCCAGCACACGTTTCAGGGGGGGCAATCAGCCCCAGCATTTT.

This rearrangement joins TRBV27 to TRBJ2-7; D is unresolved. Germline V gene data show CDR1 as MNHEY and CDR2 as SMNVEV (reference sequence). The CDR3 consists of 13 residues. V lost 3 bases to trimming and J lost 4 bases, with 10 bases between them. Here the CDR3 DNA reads TGTGCCAGCAGTTTCGCAGGATTTTACGAGCAGTACTTC. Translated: CASSFAGFYEQYF.

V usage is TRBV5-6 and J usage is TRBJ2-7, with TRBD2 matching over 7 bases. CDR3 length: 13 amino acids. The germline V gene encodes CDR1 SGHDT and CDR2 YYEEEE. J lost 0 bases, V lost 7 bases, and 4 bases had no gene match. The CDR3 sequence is CASFGGSSYEQYF. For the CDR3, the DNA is TGTGCCAGCTTCGGGGGGAGCTCCTACGAGCAGTACTTC.

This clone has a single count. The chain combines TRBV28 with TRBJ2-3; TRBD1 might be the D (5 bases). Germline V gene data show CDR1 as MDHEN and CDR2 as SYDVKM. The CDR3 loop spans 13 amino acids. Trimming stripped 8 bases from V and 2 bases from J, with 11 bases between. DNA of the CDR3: TGTGCCAGCCAAGACAGAAACACAGATACGCAGTATTTT. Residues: CASQDRNTDTQYF.